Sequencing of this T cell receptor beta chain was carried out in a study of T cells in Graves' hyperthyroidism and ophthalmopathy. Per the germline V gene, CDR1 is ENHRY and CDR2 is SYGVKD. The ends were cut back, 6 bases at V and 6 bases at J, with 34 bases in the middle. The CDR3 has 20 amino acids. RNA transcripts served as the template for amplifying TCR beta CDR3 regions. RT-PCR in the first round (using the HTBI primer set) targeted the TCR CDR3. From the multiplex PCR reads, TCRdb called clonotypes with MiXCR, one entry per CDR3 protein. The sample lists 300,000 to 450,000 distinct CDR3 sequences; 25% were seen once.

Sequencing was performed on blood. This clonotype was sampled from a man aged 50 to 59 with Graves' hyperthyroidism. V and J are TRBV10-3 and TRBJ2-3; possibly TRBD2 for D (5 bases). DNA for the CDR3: TGTGCCATCAGCCGCGTTGCCCCAACTCTAGCAGAGAAACTGGTGGATACGCAGTATTTT. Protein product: CAISRVAPTLAEKLVDTQYF.